This is a list of T cell receptor beta chains from one sample in a study of technical replicates of blood from a few donors. The data were produced by immunoSEQ multiplex PCR, yet TCRdb's version contains in-frame clones alone and is incomplete. The table records about 98,000 clones, more than 90% of them present only once. Sequenced sample: T cells isolated from PBMCs. Receptors originate from a human donor in good health. The CDR3 runs from the conserved cysteine through the conserved F or W. D genes are given only for firm matches. Clone size is stated in some rows and not others, as once, few, many or a class when expanded.

TRBJ2-7,TRBD2,-,TRBV7-9,TGTGCCAGCAGCCTTACTAGCGGACCCTACGAGCAGTACTTC,CASSLTSGPYEQYF
TRBJ2-3,TRBD1,-,TRBV9,TGTGCCAGCAGCGTAGAACAGGGGGTCGTCGATACGCAGTATTTT,CASSVEQGVVDTQYF
TRBJ2-4,TRBD1,-,TRBV19,TGTGCCAGTAGTCTGCCGGACAGGGCCAACATTCAGTACTTC,CASSLPDRANIQYF
TRBJ2-7,-,-,TRBV28,TGTGCCAGCAGTTTCCACAGGTACGAGCAGTACTTC,CASSFHRYEQYF
TRBJ1-5,-,-,TRBV28,TGTGCCAGCAGTTTATCAGGGCAGGCGACCAATCAGCCCCAGCATTTT,CASSLSGQATNQPQHF
TRBJ1-2,TRBD1,-,TRBV5-1,TGCGCCAGCAGCTGGAACGGACAGGGGGTCTACACCTTC,CASSWNGQGVYTF
TRBJ1-1,-,-,TRBV9,TGTGCCAGCAGCCCGAGGGCGAACACTGAAGCTTTCTTT,CASSPRANTEAFF
TRBJ1-2,TRBD1,-,TRBV27,TGTGCCAGCAGTAACAGGGACAGGAGAACCGATGGCTACACCTTC,CASSNRDRRTDGYTF
TRBJ1-1,-,-,TRBV4-1,TGCGCCAGCAGCCAAGTGGCAGACAGGAACACTGAAGCTTTCTTT,CASSQVADRNTEAFF
TRBJ2-1,-,-,TRBV2,TGTGCCAGCAGTGAAGCGAGACAGAGCAATGAGCAGTTCTTC,CASSEARQSNEQFF
TRBJ1-3,-,-,TRBV7-3,TGTGCCAGCAGCTTACAGGCTACAGCTGGAAACACCATATATTTT,CASSLQATAGNTIYF
TRBJ1-5,TRBD1,-,TRBV5-1,TGCGCCAGCAGCTGGGACAGCGTTAATCAGCCCCAGCATTTT,CASSWDSVNQPQHF
TRBJ1-1,-,few,TRBV29-1,TGCAGCTACTTTCGCACTGAAGCTTTCTTT,CSYFRTEAFF
TRBJ2-2,-,-,TRBV25-1,TGTGCCAGCGGCAGCACCGGGGAGCTGTTTTTT,CASGSTGELFF
TRBJ2-1,TRBD2,-,TRBV27,TGTGCCAGCATCCTCAGCGGGGAGGGCTCCTACAATGAGCAGTTCTTC,CASILSGEGSYNEQFF
TRBJ1-5,-,-,TRBV9,TGTGCCAGCAGCGTCTCGGGGGGGGCGGAACAGCCCCAGCATTTT,CASSVSGGAEQPQHF
TRBJ2-7,TRBD2,-,TRBV5-1,TGCGCCAGCAGCTTGGGCGGCGGGGGGCGCTTGGACGAGCAGTACTTC,CASSLGGGGRLDEQYF
TRBJ1-6,-,-,TRBV6-5,TGTGCCAGCTGTCTACAAGGGGTAAATTCACCCCTCCACTTT,CASCLQGVNSPLHF
TRBJ1-2,TRBD1,-,TRBV27,TGTGCCAGCAGTTGGACAGGGGGCGAAGGCTACACCTTC,CASSWTGGEGYTF
TRBJ1-4,TRBD1,-,TRBV27,TGTGCCAGCAGTCGCTCAGGCGGACAGGGGGTGATGAAACTGTTTTTT,CASSRSGGQGVMKLFF
TRBJ2-1,TRBD2,-,TRBV27,TGTGCCAGCAGCCTACTCGGGACTAGCGGGAAGTACAATGAGCAGTTCTTC,CASSLLGTSGKYNEQFF
TRBJ2-7,TRBD2,once,TRBV6-6,TGTGCCAGCGGGGATTCGGGAGGCGAGCAGTACTTC,CASGDSGGEQYF
TRBJ2-1,-,-,TRBV2,TGTGCCACCGCTACCCTGTTCAATGAGCAGTTCTTC,CATATLFNEQFF
TRBJ1-1,-,few,TRBV30,TGTGCCTGGACAGTACTAACCAACACTGAAGCTTTCTTT,CAWTVLTNTEAFF
TRBJ1-2,-,-,TRBV15,TGTGCCACCAGCAGAGATAATCAGGGCATGGAAGGCTACACCTTC,CATSRDNQGMEGYTF
TRBJ2-2,TRBD2,-,TRBV29-1,TGCAGCACTGCCGGGACTAGCGGTTCCGGGGAGCTGTTTTTT,CSTAGTSGSGELFF
TRBJ2-7,-,-,TRBV10-1,TGCGCCAGCAGGAGGGGAGGATACGAGCAGTACTTC,CASRRGGYEQYF
TRBJ2-1,TRBD2,-,TRBV7-6,TGTGCCAGCAGCTTCCGTTCGCCCGGGACTAGCGGGGGCCCTTCCTTAAACAATGAGCAGTTCTTC,CASSFRSPGTSGGPSLNNEQFF
TRBJ2-7,TRBD1,-,TRBV25-1,TGTGCCAGCAGTGGGACAGGGAAACTAGTCCCCTACGAGCAGTACTTC,CASSGTGKLVPYEQYF
TRBJ2-3,-,-,TRBV15,TGTGCCACCAGCAGAGTTCGACAGCCCACAGATACGCAGTATTTT,CATSRVRQPTDTQYF
TRBJ2-2,-,-,TRBV27,TGTGCCAGCCTCAAGGACTCGAACACCGGGGAGCTGTTTTTT,CASLKDSNTGELFF
TRBJ2-7,TRBD2,-,TRBV5-1,TGCGCCAGCAGCTTGGACCCAGGTAGCGGGAGGACGTACGAGCAGTACTTC,CASSLDPGSGRTYEQYF
TRBJ2-5,-,-,TRBV25-1,TGTGCCAGCAGTGAGTCTGGGACAAAGACCCAGTACTTC,CASSESGTKTQYF
TRBJ2-7,-,-,TRBV20-1,TGCAGTCCCCGGGGATCGTACGAGCAGTACTTC,CSPRGSYEQYF
TRBJ1-5,-,-,TRBV7-8,TGTGCCAGCAGCTACTACTTAGACAGTGTTCAGCCCCAGCATTTT,CASSYYLDSVQPQHF
TRBJ1-4,-,-,TRBV4-2,TGTGCCAGCAGCCAAGATTTCGGGGGCGGGAGTGAAAAACTGTTTTTT,CASSQDFGGGSEKLFF
TRBJ1-6,-,-,TRBV7-5,TGTGTCAGAAGCTTAGCTCAGGGGGCGAATTCACCCCTCCACTTT,CVRSLAQGANSPLHF
TRBJ2-1,TRBD2,-,TRBV6-5,TGTGCCAGCAGGCTAGCGGGGGTCTACAATGAGCAGTTCTTC,CASRLAGVYNEQFF
TRBJ2-2,TRBD2,once,TRBV27,TGTGCCAGCAGTTTATACACTAGCGGGGGTCCCGGGGAGCTGTTTTTT,CASSLYTSGGPGELFF
TRBJ1-2,-,-,TRBV9,TGTGCCAGCAGCGTAGAGGGGTACTCAAACTATGGCTACACCTTC,CASSVEGYSNYGYTF
TRBJ2-2,TRBD2,-,TRBV13,TGTGCCAGCAGGCCAGGACTAGCACGCACCGGGGAGCTGTTTTTT,CASRPGLARTGELFF
TRBJ1-1,TRBD1,-,TRBV9,TGTGCCAGCAGCGTAGGGACAGGGGTGAACACTGAAGCTTTCTTT,CASSVGTGVNTEAFF
TRBJ2-1,TRBD1,-,TRBV5-1,TGCGCCAGCAGCCAGACAGGGAAAGATGAGCAGTTCTTC,CASSQTGKDEQFF
TRBJ1-2,TRBD1,-,TRBV29-1,TGCAGCGTTGAAGAACAGGGGGCAGGCTACACCTTC,CSVEEQGAGYTF
TRBJ2-7,-,-,TRBV11-2,TGTGCCAGCAGCTTAGAAGAGGCCGCGATCGAGCAGTACTTC,CASSLEEAAIEQYF
TRBJ1-4,-,-,TRBV30,TGTGCCTGGAGTCACGACAGCTTAGATGAAAAACTGTTTTTT,CAWSHDSLDEKLFF
TRBJ2-7,TRBD2,-,TRBV7-9,TGTGCCAGCAGCTTATACACGGGACTAAGTACTCTATACGAGCAGTACTTC,CASSLYTGLSTLYEQYF
TRBJ2-5,TRBD2,-,TRBV10-2,TGCGCCTCCCGGGGGCTAGCGGGGGAAGAGACCCAGTACTTC,CASRGLAGEETQYF
TRBJ2-2,TRBD2,-,TRBV6-5,TGTGCCAGCAGTGGACTAGCGGGGGCCGGGGAGCTGTTTTTT,CASSGLAGAGELFF
TRBJ1-1,TRBD1,-,TRBV5-1,TGCGCCAGCAGCTTGGAAGCAGGGGGGAACACTGAAGCTTTCTTT,CASSLEAGGNTEAFF
TRBJ2-2,-,-,TRBV12-2,TGTGCAAGTCGCTCCTACAGGGGCGCTATCACCGGGGAGCTGTTTTTT,CASRSYRGAITGELFF